The 18 T cell receptor beta chains reported below all come from one sample, sequenced in a study of response to subunit inactivated influenza vaccine (dated by TCRdb to between 2018 and 2020). The library came from RT-PCR. Sequencer: Illumina HiSeq 2500. TCRdb reanalyzed the raw reads on its own, using fastp at Q25 for trimming and MiXCR for clone calling, and kept in-frame beta chains. Each CDR3 protein appears once, grouped with its most common genes and DNA. This sample lists 700,000 to 800,000 distinct CDR3 sequences; about 18% were detected once. 11% of the sample comes from the top ten. Specimen: PBMCs from blood, collected around 5 days after vaccination. The receptor set was obtained from a man aged 50-60 years who received an inactivated influenza vaccine. Donor details come from another sample of the same person, matched by shared clones.

The chain links TRBV28 to TRBJ2-7; TRBD1 matches 7 bases. The V gene's germline CDR1 is MDHEN and CDR2 SYDVKM. The CDR3 covers 11 residues. The V gene end was trimmed by 10 bases and the J gene end by 6 bases; junction bases not matched to a gene: 6. The CDR3 DNA is TGTGCCACCGCCTACAGGGGCGAGCAGTACTTC. Amino acid sequence: CATAYRGEQYF.

This clonotype was seen many times. The chain carries TRBV20-1 and TRBJ2-1, with 8 bases aligning to TRBD2. This CDR3 contains 16 residues. Germline CDR1 DFQATT, CDR2 SNEGSKA (reference sequence). V shed 4 bases and J 2 bases; nucleotides not matched to a gene: 10. The CDR3 loop is CSAMGSGGSPYNEQFF. The DNA for the CDR3 is TGCAGTGCTATGGGGTCGGGGGGGTCCCCCTACAATGAGCAGTTCTTC.

The V gene is TRBV18, the J gene TRBJ2-3; TRBD2 is a possible D gene (7 bases). The germline CDR1 and CDR2 sequences are KGHSH and LQKENI. The CDR3 has 15 residues. Trimming took 2 bases from V and 2 from J, leaving 11 bases between them. CDR3 residues: CASSPTAGATDTQYF. For the CDR3, the DNA is TGTGCCAGCTCACCAACCGCGGGGGCCACAGATACGCAGTATTTT.

The chain couples TRBV20-1 to TRBJ2-7; TRBD2 matches at 14 bases. V dropped 1 base and J dropped 5; count of bases not matched to a gene: 7. Germline V CDR1 and CDR2: DFQATT, SNEGSKA (reference sequence). This CDR3 is built from 16 residues. CDR3 DNA sequence: TGCAGTGCTAGAGGCGGGACTAGCGGGAGTATCCACGAGCAGTACTTC. It encodes CSARGGTSGSIHEQYF.

The V call is TRBV6-5, the J call TRBJ1-5; tentative D call: TRBD1 (5 bases). Germline assignment: CDR1 MNHEY and CDR2 SVGAGI. The V and J ends lost 2 bases and 3 bases respectively, with 11 bases between them. This CDR3 has 15 amino acids. The CDR3 DNA reads as TGTGCCAGCAGTTACGTTCAGGGTACCAATCAGCCCCAGCATTTT. Protein product: CASSYVQGTNQPQHF.

The CDR3 is CASSGRDRQYF. The CDR3 DNA reads as TGCGCCAGCAGCGGCCGGGACAGACAGTACTTC. The V gene is TRBV5-1, the J gene TRBJ2-7, with 7 nucleotides matching TRBD1. V dropped 4 bases and J dropped 10; count of bases not matched to a gene: 5. This CDR3 spans 11 amino acids. CDR1 is SGHRS and CDR2 is YFSETQ in the germline V gene.

Only a few counts were recorded for this clonotype. The rearrangement uses TRBV29-1 and TRBJ2-3; D is possibly TRBD1 or TRBD2 (6 bases each). The V end lost 6 bases, the J end lost 5 bases, and 15 bases lay between the germline ends. The CDR3 totals 13 residues. Germline V gives CDR1 SQVTM, CDR2 ANQGSEA. The CDR3 is CSVGLGQGDTQYF. CDR3 DNA sequence: TGCAGCGTGGGACTGGGACAAGGAGATACGCAGTATTTT.

This clonotype turned up a few times. CDR3 loop: CAISQGALNQPQHF. The CDR3 DNA reads TGTGCCATCAGCCAAGGGGCGCTTAATCAGCCCCAGCATTTT. The V and J genes are TRBV10-3 and TRBJ1-5, with D possibly TRBD1 on 5 matching bases. The CDR3 totals 14 residues. Germline V CDR1 and CDR2: ENHRY, SYGVKD. Trimming cost V 6 bases and J 4 bases, with 13 bases left between them.

This clonotype has more than one count but fewer than ten. The chain uses TRBV6-2 or TRBV6-3 and TRBJ2-2, with no clear D. The CDR3 loop spans 16 amino acids. Germline V CDR1 and CDR2: MNHEY, SVGEGT. The V and J ends lost 7 bases and 2 bases respectively, with 17 bases between them. The CDR3 loop reads CASTYGRRFNTGELFF. In nucleotides, the CDR3 is TGTGCCAGCACCTACGGACGAAGGTTTAACACCGGGGAGCTGTTTTTT.

The chain employs TRBV20-1 and TRBJ2-3, with TRBD2 matching 9 bases. V dropped 5 bases and J dropped 1; count of bases not matched to a gene: 10. This CDR3 has 16 residues. Germline V gives CDR1 DFQATT, CDR2 SNEGSKA (reference sequence). CDR3 nucleotides: TGCAGTGCTGGTGGGTCTAGCGGGGTACGCACAGATACGCAGTATTTT. This codes for CSAGGSSGVRTDTQYF.

The V call is TRBV6-1, the J call TRBJ1-3; D perhaps matches TRBD1 (5 bases). V shed 6 bases and J shed 3 bases, with 15 bases lying between them. The CDR3 runs to 15 residues. The germline CDR1 and CDR2 sequences are MNHNS and SASEGT. The CDR3 spells CASRKPGSGGNTIYF. The DNA for the CDR3 is TGTGCCAGCAGAAAACCAGGGAGTGGTGGAAACACCATATATTTT.

This clonotype occurred a few times. The chain joins TRBV5-1 to TRBJ2-7; TRBD2 might be the D (5 bases). This CDR3 has 14 amino acids. Trimming removed 2 bases at V and 2 bases at J, with 11 bases between. CDR1 and CDR2 (germline): SGHRS, YFSETQ. This CDR3 reads CASSFRGIAYEQYF. The CDR3 DNA reads as TGCGCCAGCAGCTTCCGGGGTATAGCCTACGAGCAGTACTTC.

As DNA, the CDR3 is TGTGCCAGCAGCCGGGGACTAGCGCCTTACAATGAGCAGTTCTTC. It encodes CASSRGLAPYNEQFF. The chain carries TRBV7-9 and TRBJ2-1; 10 bases align to TRBD2. CDR3 length: 15 amino acids. The germline V gene encodes CDR1 SEHNR and CDR2 FQNEAQ (reference sequence). Trimming took 5 bases from V and 4 from J; bases not matched to a gene: 5.

This clonotype was counted ten times or more. The rearrangement joins TRBV5-5 to TRBJ1-6; no firm D call. The germline V gene has CDR1 SGHKS and CDR2 YYEKEE (reference sequence). V lost 5 bases and J lost 13, with 22 bases in between. The CDR3 has 15 amino acids. Here the CDR3 reads CASSLNPSERSPLHF. In nucleotides, the CDR3 is TGTGCCAGCAGTTTAAATCCATCAGAGAGATCGCCCCTCCACTTT.

A few counts support this clonotype. J is TRBJ2-5 and V is TRBV3-1, with unresolved D. The germline gives CDR1 LGHDT, CDR2 YNNKEL (reference sequence). The CDR3 sequence is 11 residues long. The V gene lost 4 bases and the J gene lost 11 bases, with 11 bases spanning the gap. The CDR3 DNA reads TGTGCCAGCAGCCGAGGAGTTACTCAGTACTTC. Protein sequence: CASSRGVTQYF.

This clonotype was counted only a few times. The chain is built from TRBV9 and TRBJ2-2; 10 bases line up with TRBD1. The CDR3 is 16 amino acids. V was clipped by 4 bases and J by 4 bases; unmatched bases: 7. Germline-derived CDR1 and CDR2 are SGDLS and YYNGEE. CDR3: CASSPQTGGFTGELFF. The CDR3 DNA is TGTGCCAGCAGCCCACAGACAGGGGGCTTCACCGGGGAGCTGTTTTTT. Full variable domain (rest looked up from reference TRBV9 and TRBJ2-2): DSGVTQTPKHLITATGQRVTLRCSPRSGDLSVYWYQQSLDQGLQFLIQYYNGEERAKGNILERFSAQQFPDLHSELNLSSLELGDSALYFCASSPQTGGFTGELFFGEGSRLTVL.

This clonotype was observed a few times. V is TRBV29-1 and J is TRBJ2-5; 7 positions match TRBD1. The trim removed 4 bases at V and 4 bases at J, leaving 6 bases unmatched. The length of the CDR3 is 13 residues. From germline, CDR1 is SQVTM and CDR2 ANQGSEA. CDR3 DNA: TGCAGCGTTGTACTAGGGGGCAGAGAGACCCAGTACTTC. It translates to CSVVLGGRETQYF.

The chain couples TRBV28 to TRBJ1-6, with D unresolved. The germline CDR1 and CDR2 sequences are MDHEN and SYDVKM. This CDR3 is 14 amino acids long. The CDR3 region is CGTLGGPYNSPLHF. In DNA form, the CDR3 reads TGTGGAACGCTTGGAGGGCCTTACAATTCACCCCTCCACTTT. The variable domain in full, completed from reference TRBV28 and TRBJ1-6, reads DVKVTQSSRYLVKRTGEKVFLECVQDMDHENMFWYRQDPGLGLRLIYFSYDVKMKEKGDIPEGYSVSREKKERFSLILESASTNQTSMYLCGTLGGPYNSPLHFGNGTRLTVT.